This record concerns one T cell receptor (beta chain) sequence. Study members were between about 18 and 89 years old and lived in some 22 US regions. Participants had their cohort set by participant-reported clinical history. Germline CDR1 and CDR2: MNHEY and SMNVEV (reference sequence). J was trimmed by 2 bases and V by 3 bases; bases with no gene match: 4. This CDR3 spans 15 amino acids. This sample is drawn from a study of blood T cell repertoires in COVID-19. Study overall: Acute and convalescent COVID-19 samples came from the United States, Italy and Spain.

As handled by the study authors: Amplification of reference gene primers was used by the study to estimate nucleated cell counts. Profiling relied on immunoSEQ multiplex PCR, and the TCRdb table lists in-frame clones only, not all of them. D and trimming were read from the DNA, whereas the V and J calls and clone size are those reported in that table. This sample carries some 300,000 clones, roughly 88% of them seen once, and the ten largest clones take 1%. The chain couples TRBV27 to TRBJ2-3, with 8 bases lining up with TRBD2. Sequenced input: PBMCs or T cells enriched from blood (not recorded which). This TCR derives from a woman in her thirties who had recovered from COVID-19. As DNA, the CDR3 is TGTGCCAGCAGTTTGGGACTAGTCAACACAGATACGCAGTATTTT. Protein sequence: CASSLGLVNTDTQYF.